This T cell receptor beta chain emerged from a study of response to subunit inactivated influenza vaccine. Germline V gene data show CDR1 as LNHNV and CDR2 as YYDKDF (reference sequence). The length of the CDR3 is 16 residues. From the RT-PCR reads, TCRdb called clonotypes with MiXCR, one entry per CDR3 protein. Among 550,000 to 650,000 distinct CDR3 sequences listed, 10% to 15% were seen once. This clonotype was detected only once. Mismatch with germline at one junction end may stem from a read error. The sequenced sample was PBMCs from blood, obtained on the day of vaccination. The sequence derives from a man in his forties or fifties who received an inactivated influenza vaccine. The gene calls are TRBV15 and TRBJ2-3; 9 nucleotides align to TRBD2. The CDR3 reads CAISRGLAGKSDTQYF. CDR3 in DNA: TGTGCCATCAGCAGAGGGCTAGCGGGGAAGTCGGATACGCAGTATTTT.